One sample yielded the 20 T cell receptor beta chains listed below, sequenced in a study of OX40 agonist ivuxolimab in advanced cancers. Using immunoSEQ multiplex PCR, the repertoire was profiled, and TCRdb retains in-frame clones only, with some absent. The sample holds around 57,000 clones, about nine tenths seen once. Sequenced here: CD4+ or CD8+ T cells sorted from blood, sampled in a trial of the OX40 agonist ivuxolimab. The source is an adult with an advanced solid tumor such as melanoma, head and neck, liver or kidney cancer.

The rearrangement uses TRBV29-1 and TRBJ2-1; the match to TRBD2 covers 12 bases. Germline assignment: CDR1 SQVTM and CDR2 ANQGSEA. V shed 6 bases, J shed 9 bases, and the junction held 6 bases outside the gene matches. This CDR3 contains 13 residues. CDR3 DNA sequence: TGCAGCGTCCAACTAGCGGGAGGTAGTGAGCAGTTCTTC. Translation: CSVQLAGGSEQFF.

The genes are TRBV6-5 and TRBJ2-1; 12 bases match TRBD1. Germline CDR1 and CDR2: MNHEY and SVGAGI. The J segment lost 7 bases and the V segment lost 6 bases, leaving 7 bases of the junction unmatched. The CDR3 is 15 amino acids. The CDR3 DNA is TGTGCCAGCAGAGCCCCGGGACAGGGGGCTAATGAGCAGTTCTTC. Protein product: CASRAPGQGANEQFF.

The chain joins TRBV4-1 to TRBJ2-3; the match to TRBD1 covers 8 bases. The junction had 8 bases not matched to a gene; V was cut back by 4 bases and J by 5 bases. This CDR3 spans 15 amino acids. Germline V gives CDR1 MGHRA, CDR2 YSYEKL. CDR3 nucleotide sequence: TGCGCCAGCAGCCGAACGGGACAGGCCGTAGATACGCAGTATTTT. Its protein product is CASSRTGQAVDTQYF.

The chain carries TRBV5-1 and TRBJ2-5; 9 bases agree with TRBD2. Trimming cost V 0 bases and J 5 bases; bases outside gene matches: 5. Germline values: CDR1 SGHRS, CDR2 YFSETQ. The CDR3 covers 15 residues. The CDR3 spells CASSLGSSGMETQYF. Here the CDR3 DNA reads TGCGCCAGCAGCTTGGGGTCTAGCGGGATGGAGACCCAGTACTTC.

This rearrangement joins TRBV5-1 to TRBJ2-2; D is possibly TRBD1 (6 bases). V was clipped by 3 bases and J by 6 bases, with 9 bases between them. The CDR3 length is 13 residues. Germline V gene lookup returns CDR1 SGHRS and CDR2 YFSETQ. CDR3 nucleotide sequence: TGCGCCAGCAGCTCAGGGGTTTCCGGGGAGCTGTTTTTT. Its protein is CASSSGVSGELFF.

This chain joins TRBV7-9 and TRBJ2-3; TRBD2 aligns across 9 bases. Trimming cost V 6 bases and J 6 bases; bases outside gene matches: 13. The germline V gene has CDR1 SEHNR and CDR2 FQNEAQ (reference sequence). The CDR3 has 16 residues. CDR3 nucleotide sequence: TGTGCCAGCAGACATAGCGGGGGCCAGCCCACGGATACGCAGTATTTT. Its protein product is CASRHSGGQPTDTQYF.

The V and J genes are TRBV6-1 and TRBJ1-2, with TRBD1 matching 9 bases. This CDR3 has 15 amino acids. CDR1 is MNHNS and CDR2 is SASEGT in the germline V gene. Germline trimming cut 5 bases from V and 4 bases from J; bases unmatched to any gene: 8. The CDR3 DNA sequence: TGTGCCAGCAGTCATCGGGACAGGGTAGCCTATGGCTACACCTTC. Translation gives CASSHRDRVAYGYTF.

In this sample, this clone turned up a few times. The J gene is TRBJ2-5, the V gene TRBV5-4; D unresolved. This CDR3 has 13 amino acids. Germline V gene data show CDR1 as SGHNT and CDR2 as YYREEE (reference sequence). V was shortened by 4 bases and J by 2 bases, with 9 bases between the two germline ends. CDR3 bases: TGTGCCAGCAGCGTATGGGCTCAAGAGACCCAGTACTTC. This sequence encodes CASSVWAQETQYF.

This sequence joins TRBV5-1 and TRBJ1-1; 10 nucleotides align to TRBD1. J lost 6 bases, V lost 5 bases, and 7 bases had no gene match. The CDR3 has 14 residues. Germline V gives CDR1 SGHRS, CDR2 YFSETQ. CDR3 DNA: TGCGCCAGCAGGACCGGACAGGGGGAGGCTGAAGCTTTCTTT. This codes for CASRTGQGEAEAFF.

The chain carries TRBV7-3 and TRBJ2-3, with 9 bases fitting TRBD2. This CDR3 is 17 amino acids long. CDR1 SGHTA and CDR2 FQGTGA come from the germline V gene. J was trimmed by 5 bases and V by 5 bases; bases with no gene match: 14. The CDR3 reads CASSGSLKREEVDTQYF. CDR3 nucleotide sequence: TGTGCCAGCAGCGGGAGCCTTAAGCGGGAGGAGGTAGATACGCAGTATTTT.

V and J are TRBV19 and TRBJ2-1; either TRBD1 or TRBD2 may supply D (6 bases each). Germline CDR1 is LNHDA and CDR2 is SQIVND (reference sequence). This CDR3 comprises 15 residues. V gave up 7 bases and J gave up 7 bases, with 20 bases separating them. The CDR3 is CASKGGGPPANEQFF. In DNA, the CDR3 is TGTGCCAGTAAGGGGGGTGGCCCACCGGCGAATGAGCAGTTCTTC.

The chain carries TRBV5-5 and TRBJ1-1, with D perhaps matching TRBD1 (5 bases). The V and J ends lost 0 bases and 8 bases respectively, with 17 bases between them. Germline values: CDR1 SGHKS, CDR2 YYEKEE (reference sequence). The CDR3 extends over 15 amino acids. CDR3 nucleotides: TGTGCCAGCAGCTTGGTTCTCGACAGCCCAAGCGAAGCTTTCTTT. Its translation: CASSLVLDSPSEAFF.

The chain employs TRBV11-3 and TRBJ2-5, with D possibly being TRBD1 or TRBD2 (5 bases each). Germline-derived CDR1 and CDR2 are SGHNT and YENEEA. The V end was cut by 5 bases, the J end by 3 bases, with 10 bases between. CDR3 length: 13 amino acids. CDR3 sequence: CASSDGAKETQYF. The CDR3 coding sequence is TGTGCCAGCAGCGACGGGGCAAAAGAGACCCAGTACTTC.

The chain combines TRBV7-2 with TRBJ1-3; maybe TRBD1 (5 bases). Germline loops: CDR1 SGHTA, CDR2 FQGNSA. The CDR3 loop spans 16 amino acids. With 3 bases removed from V and 0 bases from J, the gap between germline ends came to 12 bases. This CDR3 reads CASSLGDPYSGNTIYF. DNA for the CDR3: TGTGCCAGCAGCTTGGGGGATCCCTACTCTGGAAACACCATATATTTT.

This chain uses TRBV20-1 with TRBJ1-4, with D possibly being TRBD1 (5 bases). Germline values: CDR1 DFQATT, CDR2 SNEGSKA (reference sequence). The CDR3 extends over 11 amino acids. The V end lost 6 bases, the J end lost 8 bases, and 10 bases lay between the germline ends. The CDR3 DNA sequence: TGCAGTGCAGGACACCGGGAAAAACTGTTTTTT. Translation gives CSAGHREKLFF.

The count of this clone is one. The rearrangement links TRBV19 to TRBJ2-1; D might be TRBD1 (8 bases). This CDR3 comprises 15 residues. V dropped 9 bases and J dropped 4 bases, with 19 bases sitting between them. Germline values: CDR1 LNHDA, CDR2 SQIVND (reference sequence). The CDR3 DNA reads as TGTGCCAGCTCCCGAGACAGGGGAGGGTACAATGAGCAGTTCTTC. Translated: CASSRDRGGYNEQFF.

The genes are TRBV6-1 and TRBJ1-5; 7 bases match TRBD1. The ends lost 8 bases at V and 7 bases at J; junction bases unmatched: 11. This CDR3 spans 14 amino acids. The germline gives CDR1 MNHNS, CDR2 SASEGT. The CDR3: CASSYRGLNQPQHF. The CDR3 nucleotides read TGTGCCAGCTCGTACAGGGGTCTGAACCAGCCCCAGCATTTT.

CDR3 sequence reads: CASSLIASSPGELFF. The CDR3, as DNA: TGTGCCAGCAGTTTGATTGCTAGTTCCCCCGGGGAGCTGTTTTTT. This sequence joins TRBV27 and TRBJ2-2; no definite D call. There are 15 residues in the CDR3. Trimming took 3 bases from V and 6 from J, leaving 14 bases between them. Germline V gives CDR1 MNHEY, CDR2 SMNVEV (reference sequence).

The chain combines TRBV9 with TRBJ2-1; 10 bases are a match to TRBD1. The CDR3 is made up of 15 amino acids. With V trimmed by 0 bases and J by 5 bases, 2 bases remained unmatched. Looked up from germline, CDR1 is SGDLS and CDR2 is YYNGEE. The CDR3 DNA sequence: TGTGCCAGCAGCGTAGCGGGGACAGGGGACAATGAGCAGTTCTTC. Translating it yields CASSVAGTGDNEQFF.

The chain has TRBV6-6 and TRBJ2-3; weak D call: TRBD2 (5 bases). The CDR3 totals 15 residues. In germline, CDR1 is MNHNY, CDR2 SVGAGI (reference sequence). The ends were cut back, 0 bases at V and 5 bases at J, with 12 bases in the middle. The CDR3 here is CASSYSGTGRDTQYF. DNA for the CDR3: TGTGCCAGCAGTTACTCTGGAACGGGGAGAGATACGCAGTATTTT.